The 28 T cell receptor beta chains given below trace back to one sample, sequenced in a study of blood T cell repertoires in COVID-19. The repertoire was sequenced with immunoSEQ multiplex PCR; TCRdb's copy has only in-frame clones and lacks some. The sample holds around 230,000 clones, 83% seen once. The sequenced sample consisted of peripheral blood. The receptors come from a woman in her thirties or forties with active or convalescent COVID-19.

J is TRBJ1-5 and V is TRBV30; D perhaps matches TRBD1 (5 bases). The V end was cut by 0 bases, the J end by 7 bases, with 13 bases between. The germline V gene encodes CDR1 GTSNPN and CDR2 SVGIG (reference sequence). The CDR3 contains 14 residues. CDR3 protein: CAWSVHPGSQPQHF. The CDR3 DNA reads TGTGCCTGGAGTGTACACCCAGGGTCCCAGCCCCAGCATTTT.

CDR3 residues: CASSSPRGVGLVEKLFF. The CDR3, as DNA: TGTGCCAGCAGTTCCCCTCGCGGGGTCGGTCTGGTGGAAAAACTGTTTTTT. The chain carries TRBV6-2 or TRBV6-3 and TRBJ1-4; no clear D. CDR1 is MNHEY and CDR2 is SVGEGT in the germline V gene. The CDR3 totals 17 residues. V lost 4 bases to trimming and J lost 8 bases, with 23 bases between them.

This chain uses TRBV7-3 with TRBJ1-2; D unclear. The germline V and J ends were trimmed by 3 bases and 6 bases, with 14 bases remaining between them. The CDR3 length is 14 residues. The V gene's germline CDR1 is SGHTA and CDR2 FQGTGA. The CDR3 spells CASSFRLNRNGYTF. The DNA for the CDR3 is TGTGCCAGCAGCTTTAGACTGAACCGTAATGGCTACACCTTC.

This rearrangement joins TRBV9 to TRBJ2-2, with TRBD2 identical over 13 bases. The trim removed 6 bases at V and 0 bases at J, leaving 5 bases unmatched. CDR1 is SGDLS and CDR2 is YYNGEE in the germline V gene. This CDR3 has 17 amino acids. CDR3 sequence: CASTKLAGGTNTGELFF. CDR3 coding DNA: TGTGCCAGCACCAAACTAGCGGGGGGGACGAACACCGGGGAGCTGTTTTTT.

This chain uses TRBV4-2 with TRBJ2-5; 8 nucleotides match TRBD1. Looked up from germline, CDR1 is LGHNA and CDR2 is YNFKEQ. This CDR3 has 18 amino acids. With 1 base clipped from V and 2 bases from J, the junction kept 12 bases outside the gene matches. The CDR3 region has the DNA TGTGCCAGCAGCCAAGTCCTAGTTCGGACAGGGTTGCAAGAGACCCAGTACTTC. This codes for CASSQVLVRTGLQETQYF.

This clone was observed once. The chain is built from TRBV4-2 and TRBJ1-3, with 7 bases that match TRBD1. Germline V gene sequence: CDR1 LGHNA, CDR2 YNFKEQ. V was pared by 0 bases and J by 2 bases, with 7 bases of the junction left unmatched. The CDR3 consists of 17 residues. The CDR3 protein is CASSQEPNTGAGNTIYF. CDR3 in DNA: TGTGCCAGCAGCCAAGAACCCAACACAGGGGCTGGAAACACCATATATTTT.

This chain uses TRBV10-3 with TRBJ1-2; TRBD1 matches 9 bases. With 1 base clipped from V and 2 bases from J, the junction kept 2 bases outside the gene matches. The CDR3 runs 15 residues. Germline V CDR1 and CDR2: ENHRY, SYGVKD. For the CDR3, the DNA is TGTGCCATCAGTGAGTGGACAGGGGACAACTATGGCTACACCTTC. It codes for CAISEWTGDNYGYTF.

The table lists this clone with a count of one. DNA of the CDR3: TGTGCCAGCAGTTATCGGGACAGGGATAACTATGGCTACACCTTC. Translating it yields CASSYRDRDNYGYTF. The chain recombines TRBV6-6 with TRBJ1-2, with 9 bases fitting TRBD1. J lost 1 base, V lost 3 bases, and 3 bases had no gene match. The germline gives CDR1 MNHNY, CDR2 SVGAGI (reference sequence). The CDR3 is 15 amino acids.

The chain employs TRBV7-2 and TRBJ1-2; 10 bases align to TRBD1. The germline gives CDR1 SGHTA, CDR2 FQGNSA. This CDR3 comprises 14 residues. Losses at the gene ends were 5 bases for V and 8 bases for J; bases not matched to a gene: 8. This CDR3 reads CASSLLGQGQGYTF. CDR3 DNA sequence: TGTGCCAGCAGCCTCCTGGGACAGGGGCAAGGCTACACCTTC.

This rearrangement joins TRBV3-1 (or the pseudogene TRBV3-2) to TRBJ2-1; D remains unclear. The V gene lost 6 bases and the J gene lost 9 bases, with 9 bases spanning the gap. CDR1 and CDR2 from the germline V gene are LGHDT and YNNKEL (reference sequence). The length of the CDR3 is 11 residues. For the CDR3, the DNA is TGTGCCAGCAGTACCGGTGGTGAGCAGTTCTTC. Protein: CASSTGGEQFF.

The chain recombines TRBV9 with TRBJ2-2; D is unclear. The CDR3 spans 15 residues. V was cut by 2 bases and J by 1 base, with 9 bases left in between. CDR1 and CDR2 (germline): SGDLS, YYNGEE. The CDR3, as DNA: TGTGCCAGCAGCGTCGCGACTGGGAACACCGGGGAGCTGTTTTTT. It yields the protein CASSVATGNTGELFF.

This clone was picked up a small number of times. J is TRBJ1-5 and V is TRBV10-2; 7 nucleotides match TRBD1. Germline V gene data show CDR1 as WSHSY and CDR2 as SAAADI. The CDR3 is 15 residues long. The junction had 9 bases not matched to a gene; V was cut back by 9 bases and J by 1 base. CDR3 sequence reads: CASKRGLESNQPQHF. The CDR3 DNA is TGCGCCAGTAAAAGGGGGCTAGAGAGCAATCAGCCCCAGCATTTT.

This clone was detected only once. The chain is built from TRBV28 and TRBJ2-1, with 8 bases matching TRBD1. The CDR3 extends over 15 amino acids. CDR1 is MDHEN and CDR2 is SYDVKM in the germline V gene. V gave up 7 bases and J gave up 3 bases; unmatched junction bases: 8. CDR3 nucleotides: TGTGCCAGCAACCCCCGGGACAGGAACTACAATGAGCAGTTCTTC. It translates to CASNPRDRNYNEQFF. Complete variable domain (other parts from reference TRBV28 and TRBJ2-1): DVKVTQSSRYLVKRTGEKVFLECVQDMDHENMFWYRQDPGLGLRLIYFSYDVKMKEKGDIPEGYSVSREKKERFSLILESASTNQTSMYLCASNPRDRNYNEQFFGPGTRLTVL.

The chain joins TRBV9 to TRBJ1-2; tentatively, D is TRBD1 (5 bases). The CDR3 runs 15 residues. V was clipped by 4 bases and J by 3 bases, with 16 bases between them. Germline V CDR1 and CDR2: SGDLS, YYNGEE. CDR3 in DNA: TGTGCCAGCAGCATACGCTTTGACAGCCACTATGGCTACACCTTC. It codes for CASSIRFDSHYGYTF.

The CDR3 loop reads CASSSLTLGTGRYNEQFF. In nucleotides, the CDR3 is TGTGCCAGCAGCTCGCTCACTCTCGGGACAGGGAGGTACAATGAGCAGTTCTTC. The chain has TRBV11-2 and TRBJ2-1; 9 nucleotides line up with TRBD1. CDR1 and CDR2 (germline): SGHAT, FQNNGV. CDR3 length: 18 residues. The trim removed 4 bases at V and 4 bases at J, leaving 14 bases unmatched.

V is TRBV19 and J is TRBJ2-4, with D possibly matching TRBD2 (5 bases). This CDR3 comprises 16 residues. Trimming left V 1 base short and J 0 bases short, with 10 bases between. Looked up from germline, CDR1 is LNHDA and CDR2 is SQIVND (reference sequence). This CDR3 reads CASSIGRGLAKNIQYF. In nucleotides, the CDR3 is TGTGCCAGTAGTATAGGGAGAGGGCTAGCCAAAAACATTCAGTACTTC.

The chain couples TRBV4-2 to TRBJ1-5; D uncertain. This CDR3 spans 19 amino acids. Deletions cut 1 base from V and 0 bases from J, with 19 bases between. CDR1 LGHNA and CDR2 YNFKEQ come from the germline V gene. This CDR3 reads CASSQVLAGFTHSNQPQHF. The CDR3, as DNA: TGTGCCAGCAGCCAAGTTCTGGCAGGATTCACCCATAGCAATCAGCCCCAGCATTTT.

V gene TRBV29-1 combines with J gene TRBJ1-2; unclear D gene. Germline loops: CDR1 SQVTM, CDR2 ANQGSEA. The CDR3 runs to 11 residues. With 4 bases removed from V and 4 bases from J, the gap between germline ends came to 7 bases. The CDR3 protein is CSVARGYGYTF. CDR3 coding DNA: TGCAGCGTTGCCCGGGGCTATGGCTACACCTTC.

The count of this clone is one. The gene calls are TRBV6-5 and TRBJ1-2; 10 bases map to TRBD1. Per the germline V gene, CDR1 is MNHEY and CDR2 is SVGAGI. With V trimmed by 3 bases and J by 10 bases, 8 bases remained unmatched. The CDR3 totals 14 residues. CDR3 DNA: TGTGCCAGCAGTTATTCTCAGACAGGGGGCGACTACACCTTC. Its translation: CASSYSQTGGDYTF.

DNA for the CDR3: TGTGCCAGCAGTCCCCGAACAGGCTACGAGCAGTACTTC. Translation gives CASSPRTGYEQYF. This chain uses TRBV27 with TRBJ2-7, with D possibly being TRBD1 (5 bases). Germline-derived CDR1 and CDR2 are MNHEY and SMNVEV (reference sequence). V was pared by 5 bases and J by 3 bases, with 11 bases between. The CDR3 covers 13 residues.

This chain joins TRBV5-4 and TRBJ2-7; TRBD2 matches 14 bases. Trimming took 4 bases from V and 5 from J; bases not matched to a gene: 8. Germline lookup yields CDR1 SGHNT and CDR2 YYREEE (reference sequence). The CDR3 has 16 amino acids. The CDR3, as DNA: TGTGCCAGCAGCCTGGGACTAGCGGGAGTCGGCGACGAGCAGTACTTC. This sequence encodes CASSLGLAGVGDEQYF.

J is TRBJ1-5 and V is TRBV21-1. TRBV21-1 is assigned pseudogene status. This CDR3 is 17 amino acids long. DNA of the CDR3: TGTGCCAGCAGGGGCGGGGGAGGAGGTGATAGCAATCAGCCCCAGCATTTT. Protein product: CASRGGGGGDSNQPQHF.

This clone showed up many times. The chain uses TRBV5-1 and TRBJ1-2, with 9 positions matching TRBD1. This CDR3 spans 14 amino acids. V gave up 4 bases and J gave up 7 bases; unmatched junction bases: 8. The germline gives CDR1 SGHRS, CDR2 YFSETQ. Here the CDR3 DNA reads TGCGCCAGCAGCCCTGGACAGGGGCACCGTGGCTACACCTTC. Amino acids: CASSPGQGHRGYTF.

The rearrangement joins TRBV30 to TRBJ1-1; D might be TRBD1 (6 bases). V was trimmed by 8 bases and J by 8 bases, leaving 18 bases between them. The CDR3 covers 12 residues. Germline values: CDR1 GTSNPN, CDR2 SVGIG (reference sequence). The CDR3 DNA follows: TGTGCCAGAGAAAAACAGGGTTCCGAAGCTTTCTTT. Protein: CAREKQGSEAFF.

V usage is TRBV30 and J usage is TRBJ1-1; possibly TRBD1 for D (6 bases). V lost 4 bases and J lost 0, with 12 bases in between. Looked up from germline, CDR1 is GTSNPN and CDR2 is SVGIG (reference sequence). The CDR3 has 14 residues. The CDR3 DNA is TGTGCCTGGAAGCGACAGGACATGAACACTGAAGCTTTCTTT. Encoded protein: CAWKRQDMNTEAFF.

The chain carries TRBV6-5 and TRBJ2-5; D may be TRBD2 (5 bases). Germline-derived CDR1 and CDR2 are MNHEY and SVGAGI. V was shortened by 0 bases and J by 0 bases, with 11 bases between the two germline ends. This CDR3 spans 16 amino acids. CDR3 residues: CASSYSNSGDQETQYF. In DNA, the CDR3 is TGTGCCAGCAGTTACTCGAACTCCGGGGACCAAGAGACCCAGTACTTC.

The rearrangement links TRBV6-5 to TRBJ1-4; TRBD1 matches 9 bases. The V gene end was trimmed by 8 bases and the J gene end by 5 bases; junction bases not matched to a gene: 3. Germline V lookup: CDR1 MNHEY, CDR2 SVGAGI. CDR3 length: 13 amino acids. CDR3 nucleotide sequence: TGTGCCAGCGGACAGGGGTGGAATGAAAAACTGTTTTTT. This codes for CASGQGWNEKLFF.

The rearrangement joins TRBV28 to TRBJ1-1; D gene unclear. This CDR3 comprises 11 residues. CDR1 is MDHEN and CDR2 is SYDVKM in the germline V gene. V dropped 2 bases and J dropped 7 bases, with 5 bases sitting between them. CDR3 in amino acids: CASSLIREAFF. DNA of the CDR3: TGTGCCAGCAGTTTAATCCGTGAAGCTTTCTTT.